One and the same sample provided the 21 T cell receptor beta chains below, sequenced in a study of cytomegalovirus exposure and HLA in healthy donors. This PCR relied on a set of 60 Vbeta primers and 13 Jbeta primers. Libraries were prepared by immunoSEQ multiplex PCR; TCRdb keeps only in-frame clonotypes and omits some of them. The data contain roughly 130,000 clones, roughly 77% of them singletons. Material: PBMCs. The receptors stem from a man aged 25-45 years in good health and CMV-seronegative.

This clone was observed a single time. This chain links TRBV4-1 with TRBJ2-2; D possibly corresponds to TRBD1 (5 bases). CDR3 length: 13 residues. Germline lookup yields CDR1 MGHRA and CDR2 YSYEKL. The V and J ends lost 8 bases and 2 bases respectively, with 9 bases between them. The CDR3 spells CASETVNTGELFF. The CDR3 coding sequence is TGCGCCAGCGAGACAGTAAACACCGGGGAGCTGTTTTTT.

V gene TRBV7-9 combines with J gene TRBJ1-4; 9 bases match TRBD1. Germline trimming cut 3 bases from V and 6 bases from J; bases unmatched to any gene: 5. This CDR3 spans 15 amino acids. CDR1 is SEHNR and CDR2 is FQNEAQ in the germline V gene (reference sequence). The CDR3 sequence: CASSLGQGGDEKLFF. The CDR3, as DNA: TGTGCCAGCAGCTTGGGACAGGGAGGGGATGAAAAACTGTTTTTT.

This clone occurred once. V is TRBV11-2 and J is TRBJ2-7; TRBD2 agrees at 10 bases. This CDR3 contains 16 residues. Germline lookup yields CDR1 SGHAT and CDR2 FQNNGV. Trimming at V came to 4 bases and at J to 2 bases, leaving 8 bases not matched to a gene. CDR3 DNA sequence: TGTGCCAGCAGCTCCGCTGCTAGCGGGGGCCCCTACGAGCAGTACTTC. It is translated as CASSSAASGGPYEQYF.

This chain connects TRBV7-6 to TRBJ2-5, with D unclear. Germline CDR1 reads SGHVS; CDR2 reads FNYEAQ. V was trimmed by 4 bases and J by 5 bases, leaving 11 bases between them. This CDR3 is 13 amino acids long. The CDR3: CASSSYLRETQYF. The CDR3 DNA sequence: TGTGCCAGCAGCTCCTACCTACGGGAGACCCAGTACTTC.

This chain connects TRBV27 to TRBJ2-7, with 8 bases that match TRBD1. Trimming removed 4 bases from V and 7 bases from J; junction bases left unmatched: 6. Looked up from germline, CDR1 is MNHEY and CDR2 is SMNVEV (reference sequence). The CDR3 spans 13 residues. Here the CDR3 reads CASSSDRAGEQYF. In DNA, the CDR3 is TGTGCCAGCAGTTCGGACAGGGCGGGAGAGCAGTACTTC.

This chain links TRBV6-1 with TRBJ1-2; possibly TRBD1 for D (5 bases). The germline V gene has CDR1 MNHNS and CDR2 SASEGT. V was trimmed by 7 bases and J by 8 bases, leaving 17 bases between them. The CDR3 contains 13 residues. This CDR3 reads CASITGLWEGYTF. CDR3 nucleotide sequence: TGTGCCAGCATTACGGGACTCTGGGAGGGCTACACCTTC.

Written as DNA, the CDR3 is TGTGCCAGCAGTCAAAGCGGGGCTAGCGGGAGGTACGAGCAGTACTTC. Residues: CASSQSGASGRYEQYF. The rearrangement joins TRBV7-8 to TRBJ2-7, with 11 bases identical to TRBD2. The CDR3 is made up of 16 amino acids. Germline CDR1 and CDR2: SGHVS and FQNEAQ. The V gene end was trimmed by 6 bases and the J gene end by 4 bases; junction bases not matched to a gene: 11.

V is TRBV5-8 and J is TRBJ2-5; 7 bases are shared with TRBD1. The CDR3 is 14 amino acids. The V gene's germline CDR1 is SGHTS and CDR2 YDEGEE. Trimming removed 5 bases from V and 4 bases from J; junction bases left unmatched: 8. The CDR3 nucleotides read TGTGCCAGCAGTTCGACAGGGTATGGAGAGACCCAGTACTTC. Amino acid sequence: CASSSTGYGETQYF.

The chain combines TRBV5-6 with TRBJ1-2, with D hard to call. Germline CDR1 is SGHDT and CDR2 is YYEEEE. This CDR3 has 13 residues. Trimming took off 0 bases at V and 8 bases at J, with 11 bases between the two ends. CDR3 in DNA: TGTGCCAGCAGCTTGGCCCCGGGCGGGGGCTACACCTTC. This codes for CASSLAPGGGYTF.

The gene calls are TRBV4-1 and TRBJ2-1; TRBD1 agrees at 8 bases. The germline V gene encodes CDR1 MGHRA and CDR2 YSYEKL. The V segment lost 5 bases and the J segment 8 bases; nucleotides outside the gene matches: 8. This CDR3 has 14 amino acids. The CDR3 sequence: CASSIRDRFYEQFF. In nucleotides, the CDR3 is TGCGCCAGCAGCATCCGGGACAGGTTCTATGAGCAGTTCTTC.

In this sample, this clone turned up a few times. Here the CDR3 DNA reads TGTGCCAGCAGCCAATCTACTAGCGGGGGGACCTCCTACGAGCAGTACTTC. Residues: CASSQSTSGGTSYEQYF. This chain connects TRBV4-2 to TRBJ2-7; the match to TRBD2 covers 12 bases. Unmatched junction bases numbered 5, after V lost 2 bases and J lost 0 bases. CDR1 and CDR2 from the germline V gene are LGHNA and YNFKEQ. This CDR3 is built from 17 residues.

The genes are TRBV7-9 and TRBJ1-2; the D gene is possibly TRBD1 (6 bases). Per germline, CDR1 SEHNR and CDR2 FQNEAQ (reference sequence). The length of the CDR3 is 16 residues. Trimming took off 5 bases at V and 0 bases at J, with 16 bases between the two ends. The CDR3 protein is CASSNLSTGANYGYTF. CDR3 coding DNA: TGTGCCAGCAGCAACCTCTCGACAGGAGCTAACTATGGCTACACCTTC.

This chain connects TRBV28 to TRBJ2-1; 8 nucleotides align to TRBD1. CDR3 length: 15 amino acids. With 2 bases clipped from V and 1 base from J, the junction kept 1 base outside the gene matches. Germline values: CDR1 MDHEN, CDR2 SYDVKM. The CDR3 region has the DNA TGTGCCAGCAGTTTAGGACAGGGATCCTACAATGAGCAGTTCTTC. Translated, it gives CASSLGQGSYNEQFF.

The rearrangement uses TRBV18 and TRBJ2-7; no firm D call. This CDR3 region has 14 residues. Germline values: CDR1 KGHSH, CDR2 LQKENI. With 5 bases removed from V and 2 bases from J, the gap between germline ends came to 13 bases. CDR3 sequence reads: CASSSPGIPYEQYF. The CDR3 DNA reads as TGTGCCAGCTCATCGCCGGGTATTCCCTACGAGCAGTACTTC. Combining the CDR3 with reference TRBV18 and TRBJ2-7 gives the whole variable domain NAGVMQNPRHLVRRRGQEARLRCSPMKGHSHVYWYRQLPEEGLKFMVYLQKENIIDESGMPKERFSAEFPKEGPSILRIQQVVRGDSAAYFCASSSPGIPYEQYFGPGTRLTVT.

The chain carries TRBV28 and TRBJ1-1; the D gene is possibly TRBD1 (6 bases). The V end lost 8 bases, the J end lost 6 bases, and 13 bases lay between the germline ends. This CDR3 has 12 amino acids. Germline V gene sequence: CDR1 MDHEN, CDR2 SYDVKM. The CDR3 DNA follows: TGTGCCAGCGTTACAGGGTCGTCTGAAGCTTTCTTT. Translated, it gives CASVTGSSEAFF.

V is TRBV10-2 and J is TRBJ1-1; 7 nucleotides match TRBD1. Losses at the gene ends were 6 bases for V and 1 base for J; bases not matched to a gene: 8. Germline values: CDR1 WSHSY, CDR2 SAAADI. The CDR3 has 15 residues. The DNA for the CDR3 is TGCGCCAGCAGCGGGACAGCAGATAAGAACACTGAAGCTTTCTTT. Encoded protein: CASSGTADKNTEAFF.

This chain uses TRBV2 with TRBJ2-7, with 8 bases identical to TRBD1. Per the germline V gene, CDR1 is SNHLY and CDR2 is FYNNEI. The CDR3 covers 13 residues. V lost 6 bases to trimming and J lost 0 bases; unmatched junction nucleotides: 1. CDR3 nucleotides: TGTGCCAGCAGGGGACAGGTCTCCTACGAGCAGTACTTC. As protein: CASRGQVSYEQYF.

The J gene is TRBJ1-1, the V gene TRBV28, with TRBD1 as a possible D gene (6 bases). The CDR3 spans 16 residues. V lost 7 bases and J 0 bases, leaving 18 bases between the germline ends. Germline CDR1 is MDHEN and CDR2 is SYDVKM. The CDR3 loop is CASNLQGKGVNTEAFF. In nucleotides, the CDR3 is TGTGCCAGCAACTTACAGGGTAAAGGGGTGAACACTGAAGCTTTCTTT.

The chain employs TRBV5-1 and TRBJ2-1; D may be TRBD1 (8 bases). Germline V gives CDR1 SGHRS, CDR2 YFSETQ. Deletions cut 7 bases from V and 4 bases from J, with 18 bases between. The CDR3 consists of 15 residues. The CDR3 sequence is CASGGQGGVYNEQFF. The CDR3 nucleotides read TGCGCCAGCGGAGGACAGGGAGGGGTTTACAATGAGCAGTTCTTC.

This clone was found a few times. This chain links TRBV6-5 with TRBJ1-5, with 9 bases matching TRBD1. The junction had 4 bases not matched to a gene; V was cut back by 6 bases and J by 1 base. The CDR3 contains 15 residues. Germline CDR1 reads MNHEY; CDR2 reads SVGAGI. Written as DNA, the CDR3 is TGTGCCAGCAGACCGGGACAGGGAAGCAATCAGCCCCAGCATTTT. This codes for CASRPGQGSNQPQHF.

The chain's CDR3 is CASRQGTEAFF. The CDR3 DNA reads TGTGCCAGCAGACAGGGCACTGAAGCTTTCTTT. The rearrangement joins TRBV2 to TRBJ1-1, with a tentative D call TRBD1 (6 bases). The germline V and J ends were trimmed by 6 bases and 4 bases, with 6 bases remaining between them. The CDR3 totals 11 residues. Germline loops: CDR1 SNHLY, CDR2 FYNNEI.